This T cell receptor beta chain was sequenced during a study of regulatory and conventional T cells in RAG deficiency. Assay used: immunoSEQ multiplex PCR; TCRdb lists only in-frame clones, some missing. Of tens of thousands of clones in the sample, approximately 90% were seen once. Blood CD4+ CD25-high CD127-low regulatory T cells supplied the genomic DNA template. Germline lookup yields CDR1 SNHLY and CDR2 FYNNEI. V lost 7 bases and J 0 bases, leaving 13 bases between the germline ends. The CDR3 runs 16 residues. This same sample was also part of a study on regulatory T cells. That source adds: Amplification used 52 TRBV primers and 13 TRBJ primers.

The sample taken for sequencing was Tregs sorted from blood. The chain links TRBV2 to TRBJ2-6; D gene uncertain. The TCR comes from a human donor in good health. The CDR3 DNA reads TGTGCCAGCACCCCGGTAGATCCCTCTGGGGCCAACGTCCTGACTTTC. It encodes CASTPVDPSGANVLTF.